The source of this TCR beta chain is a study of blood T cells in healthy people across ages. This clonotype was observed a few times. For the second PCR, which ran for about 7 to 12 cycles, a sample-barcoded 5' primer and a J-beta primer mix were used. From the 5' RACE reads, TCRdb called clonotypes with MiXCR, one entry per CDR3 protein. The sample yields 780,000 or so distinct CDR3 sequences, roughly 50% seen once. Trimming pared 4 bases from V and 8 bases from J, leaving 11 bases between. This CDR3 is built from 11 residues. Germline CDR1 reads DFQATT; CDR2 reads SNEGSKA (reference sequence). The sequenced sample was blood. The chain links TRBV20-1 to TRBJ1-2, with D maybe TRBD1 (6 bases). The origin of this receptor is an older man in good health. The CDR3 here is CSATQGGGYTF. Written as DNA, the CDR3 is TGCAGTGCTACACAGGGAGGCGGCTACACCTTC.